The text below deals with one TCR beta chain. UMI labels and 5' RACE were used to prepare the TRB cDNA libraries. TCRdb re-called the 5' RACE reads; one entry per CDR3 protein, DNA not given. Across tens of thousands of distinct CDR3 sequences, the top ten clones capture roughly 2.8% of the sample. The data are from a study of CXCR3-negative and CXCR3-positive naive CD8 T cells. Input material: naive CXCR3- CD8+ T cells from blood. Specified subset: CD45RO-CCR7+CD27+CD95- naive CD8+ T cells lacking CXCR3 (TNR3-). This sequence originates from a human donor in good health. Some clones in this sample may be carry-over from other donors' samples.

The CDR3 loop is CASSPQDSLGNEQFF. This chain joins TRBV7-9 and TRBJ2-1; as DNA is missing, the TRBD1 call by TCRdb cannot be tested. Per germline, CDR1 SEHNR and CDR2 FQNEAQ (reference sequence). This CDR3 contains 15 residues.